This TCR beta chain originates from a study of shared clonotypes between healthy human individuals. Study findings and constraints: Among donors, sharing of clonotypes was expected to be affected by sequencing depth. A few donors showed sharing of around 5% of naive CD4 clonotypes. Incomplete sequencing of sorted subsets was indicated by rarefaction despite large depth.

This clone was observed a single time. The antigen remains unidentified. Each replicate PCR on the sorted subsets used 150 to 200 ng DNA (roughly 27,000 T cell genomes). Using immunoSEQ multiplex PCR, the repertoire was profiled, and TCRdb retains in-frame clones only, with some absent. The top ten hold 1.4% to 1.5% of the sample, which has about 1 million clones, around four fifths seen once. V was cut by 7 bases and J by 0 bases, with 16 bases left in between. The length of the CDR3 is 15 residues. CDR1 and CDR2 (germline): MNHNY, SVGAGI (reference sequence). Sequencing input: memory CD4+ T cells sorted from blood. As for subset: CD45RA-negative fraction. J is TRBJ2-7 and V is TRBV6-6, with D perhaps matching TRBD1 or TRBD2 (6 bases each). The sequence was obtained from a man between 18 and 29 years old in good health. This chain's CDR3 is CASTVFRGDSYEQYF. The CDR3 DNA reads as TGTGCCAGCACCGTTTTTAGGGGGGACTCCTACGAGCAGTACTTC.